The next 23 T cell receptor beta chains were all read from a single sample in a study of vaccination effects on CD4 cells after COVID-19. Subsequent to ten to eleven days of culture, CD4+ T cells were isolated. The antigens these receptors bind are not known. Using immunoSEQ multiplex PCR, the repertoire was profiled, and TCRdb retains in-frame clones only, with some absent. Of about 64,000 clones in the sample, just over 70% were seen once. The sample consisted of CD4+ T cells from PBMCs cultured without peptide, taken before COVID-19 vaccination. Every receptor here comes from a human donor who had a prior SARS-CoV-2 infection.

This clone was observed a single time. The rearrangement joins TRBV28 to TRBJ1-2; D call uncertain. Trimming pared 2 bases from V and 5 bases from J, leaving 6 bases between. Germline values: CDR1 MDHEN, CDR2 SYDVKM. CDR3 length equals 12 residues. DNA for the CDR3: TGTGCCAGCAGTTTAAATTTATATGGCTACACCTTC. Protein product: CASSLNLYGYTF.

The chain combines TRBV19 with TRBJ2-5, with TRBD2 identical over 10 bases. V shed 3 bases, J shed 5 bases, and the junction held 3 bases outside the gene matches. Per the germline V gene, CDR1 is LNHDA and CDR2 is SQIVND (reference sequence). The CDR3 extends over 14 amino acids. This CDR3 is CASSIGTSEETQYF. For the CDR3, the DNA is TGTGCCAGTAGTATTGGGACTAGCGAGGAGACCCAGTACTTC.

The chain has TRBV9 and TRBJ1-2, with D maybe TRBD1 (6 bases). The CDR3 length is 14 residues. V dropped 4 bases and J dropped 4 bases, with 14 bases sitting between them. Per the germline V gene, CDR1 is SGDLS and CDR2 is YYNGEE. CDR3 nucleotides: TGTGCCAGCAGCAGTGTACAGGGAGGCTATGGCTACACCTTC. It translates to CASSSVQGGYGYTF.

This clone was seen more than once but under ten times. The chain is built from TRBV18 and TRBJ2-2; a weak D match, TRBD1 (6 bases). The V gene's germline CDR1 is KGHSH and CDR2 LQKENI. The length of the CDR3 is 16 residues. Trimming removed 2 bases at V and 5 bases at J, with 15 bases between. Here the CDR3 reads CASSPYRAEGTGELFF. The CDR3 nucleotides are TGTGCCAGCTCACCATACAGGGCCGAGGGGACCGGGGAGCTGTTTTTT.

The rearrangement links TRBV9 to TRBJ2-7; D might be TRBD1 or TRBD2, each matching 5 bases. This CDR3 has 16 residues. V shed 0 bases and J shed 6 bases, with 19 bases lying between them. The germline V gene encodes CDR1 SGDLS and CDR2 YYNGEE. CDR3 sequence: CASSVDDGRETGEQYF. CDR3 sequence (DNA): TGTGCCAGCAGCGTAGACGACGGCAGGGAGACGGGCGAGCAGTACTTC.

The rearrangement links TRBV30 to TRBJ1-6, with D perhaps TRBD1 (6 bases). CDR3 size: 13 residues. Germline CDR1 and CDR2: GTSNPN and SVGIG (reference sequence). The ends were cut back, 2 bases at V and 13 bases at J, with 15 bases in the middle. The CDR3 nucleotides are TGTGCCTGGAGTCGGGACATAGCCTTCCCCCTCCACTTT. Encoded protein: CAWSRDIAFPLHF.

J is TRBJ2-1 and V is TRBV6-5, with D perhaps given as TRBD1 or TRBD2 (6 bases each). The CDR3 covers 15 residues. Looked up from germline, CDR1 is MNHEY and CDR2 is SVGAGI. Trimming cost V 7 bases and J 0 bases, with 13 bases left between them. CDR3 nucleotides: TGTGCCAGCAAAGAGGGGGGTACCTCCTACAATGAGCAGTTCTTC. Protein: CASKEGGTSYNEQFF.

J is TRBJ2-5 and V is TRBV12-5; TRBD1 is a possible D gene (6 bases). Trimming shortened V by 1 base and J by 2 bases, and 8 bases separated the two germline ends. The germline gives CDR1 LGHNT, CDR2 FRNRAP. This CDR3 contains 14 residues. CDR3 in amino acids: CASGLGTAQETQYF. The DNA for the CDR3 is TGTGCTAGTGGTTTGGGGACAGCGCAAGAGACCCAGTACTTC. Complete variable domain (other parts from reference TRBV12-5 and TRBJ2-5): DARVTQTPRHKVTEMGQEVTMRCQPILGHNTVFWYRQTMMQGLELLAYFRNRAPLDDSGMPKDRFSAEMPDATLATLKIQPSEPRDSAVYFCASGLGTAQETQYFGPGTRLLVL.

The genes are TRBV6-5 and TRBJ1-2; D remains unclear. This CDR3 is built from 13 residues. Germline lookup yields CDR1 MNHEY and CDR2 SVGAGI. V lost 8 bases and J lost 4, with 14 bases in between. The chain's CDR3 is CASSSYSFYGYTF. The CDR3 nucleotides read TGTGCCAGCTCGAGTTATTCCTTCTATGGCTACACCTTC.

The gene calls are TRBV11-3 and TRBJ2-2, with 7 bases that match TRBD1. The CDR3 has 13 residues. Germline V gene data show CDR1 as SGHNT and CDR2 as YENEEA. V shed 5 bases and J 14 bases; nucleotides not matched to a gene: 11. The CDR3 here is CASSPQGQSGLFF. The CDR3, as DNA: TGTGCCAGCAGCCCACAGGGACAGAGTGGACTGTTTTTT.

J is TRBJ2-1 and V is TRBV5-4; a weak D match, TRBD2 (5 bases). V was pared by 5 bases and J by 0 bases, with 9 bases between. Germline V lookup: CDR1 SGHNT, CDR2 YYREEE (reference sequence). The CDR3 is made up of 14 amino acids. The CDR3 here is CASSRGFSYNEQFF. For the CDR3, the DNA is TGTGCCAGCAGTAGAGGGTTCTCCTACAATGAGCAGTTCTTC.

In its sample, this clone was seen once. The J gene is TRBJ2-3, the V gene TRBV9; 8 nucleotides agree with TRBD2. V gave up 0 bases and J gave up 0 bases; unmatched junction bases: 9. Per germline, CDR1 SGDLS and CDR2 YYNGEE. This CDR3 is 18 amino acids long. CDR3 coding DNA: TGTGCCAGCAGCGTAGCCGGCGTCGGGGGGGGCAGCACAGATACGCAGTATTTT. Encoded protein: CASSVAGVGGGSTDTQYF.

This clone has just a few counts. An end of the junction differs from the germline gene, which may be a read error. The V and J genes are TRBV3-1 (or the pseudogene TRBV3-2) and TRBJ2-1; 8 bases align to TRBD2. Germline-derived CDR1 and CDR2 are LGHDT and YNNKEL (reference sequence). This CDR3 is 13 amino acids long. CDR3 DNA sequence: TGTGCCAGCAGCCAAGATCTCGAGCGGGGGAGGGTCTTC. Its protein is CASSQDLERGRVF.

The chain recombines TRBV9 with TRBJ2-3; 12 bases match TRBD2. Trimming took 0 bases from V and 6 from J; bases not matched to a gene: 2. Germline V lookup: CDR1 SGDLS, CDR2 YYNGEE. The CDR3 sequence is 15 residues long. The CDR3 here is CASSVGGTSGDTQYF. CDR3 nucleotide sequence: TGTGCCAGCAGCGTAGGAGGGACTAGCGGGGATACGCAGTATTTT.

The CDR3 coding sequence is TGTGCCAGCAGCCCTGGATTGAATCAGCCCCAGCATTTT. Residues: CASSPGLNQPQHF. This sequence joins TRBV6-1 and TRBJ1-5; no definite D call. V lost 6 bases, J lost 4 bases, and 10 bases lay in between. Germline assignment: CDR1 MNHNS and CDR2 SASEGT. The CDR3 consists of 13 residues.

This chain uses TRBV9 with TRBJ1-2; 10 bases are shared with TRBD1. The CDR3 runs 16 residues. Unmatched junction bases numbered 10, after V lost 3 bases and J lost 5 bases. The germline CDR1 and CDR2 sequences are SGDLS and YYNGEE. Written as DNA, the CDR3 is TGTGCCAGCAGCGCAGATATGACAGGGGGCTATTATGGCTACACCTTC. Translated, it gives CASSADMTGGYYGYTF.

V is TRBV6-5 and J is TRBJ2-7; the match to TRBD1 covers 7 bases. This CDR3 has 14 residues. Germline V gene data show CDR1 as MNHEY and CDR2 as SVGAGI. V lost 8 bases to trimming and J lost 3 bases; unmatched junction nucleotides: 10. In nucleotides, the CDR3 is TGTGCCAGCCGCAGGGGGATTGGACTCTACGAGCAGTACTTC. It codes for CASRRGIGLYEQYF.

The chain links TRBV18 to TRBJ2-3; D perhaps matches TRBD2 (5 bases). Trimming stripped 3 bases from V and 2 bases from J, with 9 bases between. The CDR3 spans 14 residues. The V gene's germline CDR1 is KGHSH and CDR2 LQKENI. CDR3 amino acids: CASSPTSTTDTQYF. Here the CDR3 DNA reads TGTGCCAGCTCACCTACTAGTACCACAGATACGCAGTATTTT.

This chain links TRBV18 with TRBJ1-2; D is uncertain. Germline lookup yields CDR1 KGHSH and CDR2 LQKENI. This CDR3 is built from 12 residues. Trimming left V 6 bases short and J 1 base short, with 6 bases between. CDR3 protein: CASSQVNYGYTF. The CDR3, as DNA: TGTGCCAGCTCTCAAGTTAACTATGGCTACACCTTC. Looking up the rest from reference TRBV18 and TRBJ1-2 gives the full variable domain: NAGVMQNPRHLVRRRGQEARLRCSPMKGHSHVYWYRQLPEEGLKFMVYLQKENIIDESGMPKERFSAEFPKEGPSILRIQQVVRGDSAAYFCASSQVNYGYTFGSGTRLTVV.

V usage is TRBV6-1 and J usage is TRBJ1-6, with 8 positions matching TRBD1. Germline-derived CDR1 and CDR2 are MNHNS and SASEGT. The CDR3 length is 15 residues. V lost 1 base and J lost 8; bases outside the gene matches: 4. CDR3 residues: CASSEGPGGYSPLHF. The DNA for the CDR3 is TGTGCCAGCAGTGAAGGCCCAGGGGGCTATTCACCCCTCCACTTT.

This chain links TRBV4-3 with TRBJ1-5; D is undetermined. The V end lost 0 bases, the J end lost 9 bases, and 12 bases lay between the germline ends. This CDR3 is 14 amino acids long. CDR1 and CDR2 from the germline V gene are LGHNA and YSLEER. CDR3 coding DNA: TGCGCCAGCAGCCAAGATTCCCTTACGAGGCCCCAGCATTTT. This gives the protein CASSQDSLTRPQHF.

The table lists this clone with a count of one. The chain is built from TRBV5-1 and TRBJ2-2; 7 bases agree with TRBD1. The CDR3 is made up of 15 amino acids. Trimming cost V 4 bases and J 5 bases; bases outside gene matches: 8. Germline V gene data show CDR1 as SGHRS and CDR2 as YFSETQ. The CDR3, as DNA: TGCGCCAGCAGCCAGGACGCACAGGGGACCGGGGAGCTGTTTTTT. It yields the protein CASSQDAQGTGELFF.

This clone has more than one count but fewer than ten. The CDR3 DNA is TGCGCCAGCAGCCAAGATTATCGGAGCCTGACCTACGAGCAGTACTTC. Translating it yields CASSQDYRSLTYEQYF. The rearrangement uses TRBV4-3 and TRBJ2-7; D gene ambiguous. The V end lost 0 bases, the J end lost 2 bases, and 14 bases lay between the germline ends. Germline V gives CDR1 LGHNA, CDR2 YSLEER. The CDR3 totals 16 residues.